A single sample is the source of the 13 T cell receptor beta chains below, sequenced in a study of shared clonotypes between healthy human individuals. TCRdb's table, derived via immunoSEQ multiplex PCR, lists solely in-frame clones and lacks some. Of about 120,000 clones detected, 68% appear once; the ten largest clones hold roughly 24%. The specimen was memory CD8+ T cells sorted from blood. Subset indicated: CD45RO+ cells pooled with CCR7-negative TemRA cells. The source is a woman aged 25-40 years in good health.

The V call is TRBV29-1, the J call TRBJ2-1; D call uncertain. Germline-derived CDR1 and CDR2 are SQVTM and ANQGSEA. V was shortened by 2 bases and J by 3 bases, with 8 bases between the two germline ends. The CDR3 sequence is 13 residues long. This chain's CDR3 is CSVERPIYNEQFF. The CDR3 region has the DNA TGCAGCGTTGAACGTCCCATCTACAATGAGCAGTTCTTC.

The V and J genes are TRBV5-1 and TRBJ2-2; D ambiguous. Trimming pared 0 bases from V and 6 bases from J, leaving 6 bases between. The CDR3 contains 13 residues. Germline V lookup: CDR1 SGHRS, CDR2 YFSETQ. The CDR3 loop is CASSLARPGELFF. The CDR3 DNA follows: TGCGCCAGCAGCTTGGCCAGACCCGGGGAGCTGTTTTTT. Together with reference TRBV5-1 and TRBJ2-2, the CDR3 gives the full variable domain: KAGVTQTPRYLIKTRGQQVTLSCSPISGHRSVSWYQQTPGQGLQFLFEYFSETQRNKGNFPGRFSGRQFSNSRSEMNVSTLELGDSALYLCASSLARPGELFFGEGSRLTVL.

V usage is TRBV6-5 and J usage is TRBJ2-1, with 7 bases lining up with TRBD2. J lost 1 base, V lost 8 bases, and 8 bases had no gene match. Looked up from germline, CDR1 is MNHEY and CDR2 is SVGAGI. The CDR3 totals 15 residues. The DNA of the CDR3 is TGTGCCAGCGGCCGCGGGAGTGGGTCCTACAATGAGCAGTTCTTC. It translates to CASGRGSGSYNEQFF.

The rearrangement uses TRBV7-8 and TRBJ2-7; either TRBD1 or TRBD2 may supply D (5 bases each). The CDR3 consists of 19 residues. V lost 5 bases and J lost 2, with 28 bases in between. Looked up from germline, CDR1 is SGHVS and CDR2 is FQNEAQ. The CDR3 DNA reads TGTGCCAGCAGCGGTGCCCGGGAAAGGCTCATCTGGGGCCCCTACGAGCAGTACTTC. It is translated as CASSGARERLIWGPYEQYF.

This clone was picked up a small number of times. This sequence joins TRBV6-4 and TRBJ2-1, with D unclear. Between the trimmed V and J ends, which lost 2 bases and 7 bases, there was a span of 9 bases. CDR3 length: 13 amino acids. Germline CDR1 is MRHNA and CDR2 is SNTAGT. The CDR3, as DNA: TGTGCCAGCAGTGACCAAATGGAGAATGAGCAGTTCTTC. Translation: CASSDQMENEQFF.

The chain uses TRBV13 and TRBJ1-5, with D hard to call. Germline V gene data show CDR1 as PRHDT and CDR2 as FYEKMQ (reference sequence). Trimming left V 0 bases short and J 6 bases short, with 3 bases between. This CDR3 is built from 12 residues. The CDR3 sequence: CASSLGFQPQHF. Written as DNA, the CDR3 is TGTGCCAGCAGCTTAGGATTTCAGCCCCAGCATTTT. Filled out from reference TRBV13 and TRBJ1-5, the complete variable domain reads AAGVIQSPRHLIKEKRETATLKCYPIPRHDTVYWYQQGPGQDPQFLISFYEKMQSDKGSIPDRFSAQQFSDYHSELNMSSLELGDSALYFCASSLGFQPQHFGDGTRLSIL.

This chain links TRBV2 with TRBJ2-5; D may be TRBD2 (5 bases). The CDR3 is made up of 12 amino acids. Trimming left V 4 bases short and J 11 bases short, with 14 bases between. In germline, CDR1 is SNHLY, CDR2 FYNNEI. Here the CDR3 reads CASSVRIGEQYF. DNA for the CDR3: TGTGCCAGCAGTGTCCGAATCGGGGAGCAGTACTTC. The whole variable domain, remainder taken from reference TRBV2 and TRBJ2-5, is EPEVTQTPSHQVTQMGQEVILRCVPISNHLYFYWYRQILGQKVEFLVSFYNNEISEKSEIFDDQFSVERPDGSNFTLKIRSTKLEDSAMYFCASSVRIGEQYFGPGTRLLVL.

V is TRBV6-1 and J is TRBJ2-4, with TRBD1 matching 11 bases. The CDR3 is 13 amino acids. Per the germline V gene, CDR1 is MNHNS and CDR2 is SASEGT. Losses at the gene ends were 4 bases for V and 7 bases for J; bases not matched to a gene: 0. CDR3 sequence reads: CASSGTGGNIQYF. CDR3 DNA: TGTGCCAGCAGTGGGACAGGGGGCAACATTCAGTACTTC.

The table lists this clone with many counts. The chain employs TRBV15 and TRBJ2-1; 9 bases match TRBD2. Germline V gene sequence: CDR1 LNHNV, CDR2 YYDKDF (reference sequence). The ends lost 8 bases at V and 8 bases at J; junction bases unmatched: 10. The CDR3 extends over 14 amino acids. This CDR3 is CATGRVAGVHEQFF. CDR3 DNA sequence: TGTGCCACCGGAAGGGTAGCGGGAGTCCATGAGCAGTTCTTC.

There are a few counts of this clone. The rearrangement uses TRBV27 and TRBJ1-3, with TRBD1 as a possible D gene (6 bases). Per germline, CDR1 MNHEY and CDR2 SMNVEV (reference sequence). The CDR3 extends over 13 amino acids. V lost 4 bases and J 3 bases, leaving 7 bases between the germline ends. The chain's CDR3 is CASSWDNGNTIYF. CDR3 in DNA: TGTGCCAGCAGTTGGGACAATGGAAACACCATATATTTT.

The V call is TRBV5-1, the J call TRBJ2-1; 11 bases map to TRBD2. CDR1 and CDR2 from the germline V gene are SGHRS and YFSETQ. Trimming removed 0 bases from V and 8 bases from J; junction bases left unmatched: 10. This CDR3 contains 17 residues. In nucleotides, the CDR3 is TGCGCCAGCAGCTTGGGTCAACTAGCGGGAGCGGGCGATGAGCAGTTCTTC. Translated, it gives CASSLGQLAGAGDEQFF.

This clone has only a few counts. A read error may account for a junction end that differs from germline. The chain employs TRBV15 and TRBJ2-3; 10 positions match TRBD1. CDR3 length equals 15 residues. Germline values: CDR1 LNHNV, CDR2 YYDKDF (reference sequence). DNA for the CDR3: TGTGCCACCAACAGAGGATGGACAGGGGGAGATACGCAGTATTTT. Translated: CATNRGWTGGDTQYF.

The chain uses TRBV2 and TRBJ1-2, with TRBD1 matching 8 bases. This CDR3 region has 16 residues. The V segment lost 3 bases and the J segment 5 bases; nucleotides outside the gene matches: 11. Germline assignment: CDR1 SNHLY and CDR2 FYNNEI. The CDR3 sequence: CASSEFRPGGAYGYTF. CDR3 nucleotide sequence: TGTGCCAGCAGTGAGTTCCGGCCAGGGGGCGCGTATGGCTACACCTTC. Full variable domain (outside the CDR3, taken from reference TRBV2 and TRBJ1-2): EPEVTQTPSHQVTQMGQEVILRCVPISNHLYFYWYRQILGQKVEFLVSFYNNEISEKSEIFDDQFSVERPDGSNFTLKIRSTKLEDSAMYFCASSEFRPGGAYGYTFGSGTRLTVV.